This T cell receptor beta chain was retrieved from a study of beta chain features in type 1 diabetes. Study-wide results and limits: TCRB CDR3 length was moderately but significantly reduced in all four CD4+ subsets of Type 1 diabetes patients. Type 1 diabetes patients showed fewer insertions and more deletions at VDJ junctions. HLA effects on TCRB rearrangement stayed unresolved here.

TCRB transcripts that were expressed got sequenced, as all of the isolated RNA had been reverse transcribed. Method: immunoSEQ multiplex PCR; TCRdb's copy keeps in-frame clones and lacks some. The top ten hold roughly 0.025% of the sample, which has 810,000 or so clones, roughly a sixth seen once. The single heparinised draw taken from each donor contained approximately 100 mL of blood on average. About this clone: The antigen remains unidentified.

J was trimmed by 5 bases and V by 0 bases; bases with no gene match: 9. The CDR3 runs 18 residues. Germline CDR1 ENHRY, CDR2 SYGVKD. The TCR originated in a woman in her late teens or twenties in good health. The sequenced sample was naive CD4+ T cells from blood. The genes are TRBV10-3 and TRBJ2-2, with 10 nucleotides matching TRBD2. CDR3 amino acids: CAISESLLAGAATGELFF. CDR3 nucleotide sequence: TGTGCCATCAGTGAGTCTCTCCTAGCGGGGGCGGCAACCGGGGAGCTGTTTTTT.